This TCR beta chain came from a study of blood T cell repertoires in COVID-19. The overall study: The origin of the acute and convalescent COVID-19 samples was the United States, Italy and Spain. PBMCs, B-cell-depleted T cells, or T cells were the source of the cDNA or gDNA that made up the material.

The Seattle patients, enrolled during active infection, were followed longitudinally. How the authors handled the data: Quantification of nucleated cells was approximated via reference gene primer amplification. The protocol was immunoSEQ multiplex PCR, while the TCRdb copy is restricted to in-frame clones and leaves out a portion. For V, J and clone size, that table is used; D and trimming come from the DNA. The sample gives 400,000 or so clones, approximately 90% of which show up once; around 0.92% is in the top ten. The length of the CDR3 is 14 residues. CDR1 is MNHEY and CDR2 is SVGAGI in the germline V gene. V shed 7 bases, J shed 1 base, and the junction held 5 bases outside the gene matches.

Sequenced: peripheral blood. This sequence was found in a man between 18 and 35 years old with COVID-19, enrolled during active disease. The rearrangement links TRBV6-5 to TRBJ2-5, with TRBD2 matching over 8 bases. The CDR3, as DNA: TGTGCCAGCACCAACAGCGGGGGCCAAGAGACCCAGTACTTC. As protein: CASTNSGGQETQYF.